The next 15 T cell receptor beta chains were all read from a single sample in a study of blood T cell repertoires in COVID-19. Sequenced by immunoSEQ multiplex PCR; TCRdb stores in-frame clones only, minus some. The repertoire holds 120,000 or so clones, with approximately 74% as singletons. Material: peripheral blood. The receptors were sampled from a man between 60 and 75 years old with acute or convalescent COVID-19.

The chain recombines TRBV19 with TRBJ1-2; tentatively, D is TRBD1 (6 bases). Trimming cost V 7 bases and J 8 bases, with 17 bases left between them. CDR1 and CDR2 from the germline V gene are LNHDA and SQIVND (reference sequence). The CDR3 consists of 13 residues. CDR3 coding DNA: TGTGCCAGTACGGAACTGGACAGCTTGGGCTACACCTTC. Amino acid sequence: CASTELDSLGYTF.

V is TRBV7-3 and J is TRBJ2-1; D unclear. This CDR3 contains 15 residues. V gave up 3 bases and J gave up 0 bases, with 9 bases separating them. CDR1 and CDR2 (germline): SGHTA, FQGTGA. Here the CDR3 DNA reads TGTGCCAGCAGCTTCCGTCCGAGCTCCTACAATGAGCAGTTCTTC. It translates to CASSFRPSSYNEQFF. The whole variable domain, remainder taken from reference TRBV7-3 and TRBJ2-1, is GAGVSQTPSNKVTEKGKYVELRCDPISGHTALYWYRQSLGQGPEFLIYFQGTGAADDSGLPNDRFFAVRPEGSVSTLKIQRTERGDSAVYLCASSFRPSSYNEQFFGPGTRLTVL.

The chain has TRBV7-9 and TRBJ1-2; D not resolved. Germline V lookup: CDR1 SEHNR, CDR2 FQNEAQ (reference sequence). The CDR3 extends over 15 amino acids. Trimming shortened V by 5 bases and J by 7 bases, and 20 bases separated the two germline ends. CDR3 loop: CASSEMGSQIFGYTF. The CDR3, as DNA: TGTGCCAGCAGCGAGATGGGCAGCCAAATTTTTGGCTACACCTTC.

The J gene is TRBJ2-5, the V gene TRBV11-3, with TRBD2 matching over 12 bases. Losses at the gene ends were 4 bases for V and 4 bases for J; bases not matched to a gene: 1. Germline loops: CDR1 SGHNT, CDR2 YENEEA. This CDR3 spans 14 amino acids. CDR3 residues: CASSSSGRGETQYF. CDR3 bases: TGTGCCAGCAGCTCTAGCGGGAGGGGAGAGACCCAGTACTTC.

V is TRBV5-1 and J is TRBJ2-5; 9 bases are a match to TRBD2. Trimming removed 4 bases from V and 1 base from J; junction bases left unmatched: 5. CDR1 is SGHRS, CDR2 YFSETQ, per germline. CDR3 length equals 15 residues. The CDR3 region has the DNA TGCGCCAGCAGCGGGAGCGGGAGGCTCCAAGAGACCCAGTACTTC. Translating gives CASSGSGRLQETQYF.

CDR3 sequence: CASSAQTGNTEAFF. In nucleotides, the CDR3 is TGTGCCAGCAGCGCCCAGACAGGGAACACTGAAGCTTTCTTT. The V gene is TRBV9, the J gene TRBJ1-1, with TRBD1 as a possible D gene (6 bases). The germline V gene encodes CDR1 SGDLS and CDR2 YYNGEE. This CDR3 contains 14 residues. Trimming removed 3 bases at V and 1 base at J, with 10 bases between.

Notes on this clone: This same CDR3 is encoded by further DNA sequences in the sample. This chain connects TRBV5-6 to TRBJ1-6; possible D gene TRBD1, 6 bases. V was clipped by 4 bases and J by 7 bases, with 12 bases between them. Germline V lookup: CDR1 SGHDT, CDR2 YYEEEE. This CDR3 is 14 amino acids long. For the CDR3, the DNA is TGTGCCAGCAGCCTCGACAGGCACAATTCACCCCTCCACTTT. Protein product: CASSLDRHNSPLHF.

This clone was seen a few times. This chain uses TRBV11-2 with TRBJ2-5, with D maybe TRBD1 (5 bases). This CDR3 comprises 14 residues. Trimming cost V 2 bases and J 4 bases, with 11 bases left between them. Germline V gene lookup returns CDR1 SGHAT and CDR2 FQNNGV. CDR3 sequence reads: CASSLWQGTETQYF. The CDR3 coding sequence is TGTGCCAGCAGCTTATGGCAGGGCACAGAGACCCAGTACTTC.

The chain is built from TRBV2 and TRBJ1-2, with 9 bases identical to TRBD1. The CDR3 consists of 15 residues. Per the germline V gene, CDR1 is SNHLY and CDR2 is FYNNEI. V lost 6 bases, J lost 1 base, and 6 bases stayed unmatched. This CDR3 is CASSRGTGYNYGYTF. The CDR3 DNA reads TGTGCCAGCAGCCGGGGGACAGGGTATAACTATGGCTACACCTTC.

The CDR3 coding sequence is TGTGCCAGCAGTTTGCCCTGGCCCAGGGGGCGGGGCAATCAGCCCCAGCATTTT. Protein product: CASSLPWPRGRGNQPQHF. V is TRBV28 and J is TRBJ1-5; 8 bases map to TRBD1. Germline trimming cut 3 bases from V and 2 bases from J; bases unmatched to any gene: 12. CDR1 is MDHEN and CDR2 is SYDVKM in the germline V gene. The CDR3 loop spans 18 amino acids.

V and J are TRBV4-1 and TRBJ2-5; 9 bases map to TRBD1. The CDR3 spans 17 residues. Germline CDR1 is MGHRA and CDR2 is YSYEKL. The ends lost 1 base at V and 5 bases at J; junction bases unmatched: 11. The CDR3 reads CASSQVTGGARRETQYF. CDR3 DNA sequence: TGCGCCAGCAGCCAAGTAACAGGGGGCGCTCGGCGGGAGACCCAGTACTTC.

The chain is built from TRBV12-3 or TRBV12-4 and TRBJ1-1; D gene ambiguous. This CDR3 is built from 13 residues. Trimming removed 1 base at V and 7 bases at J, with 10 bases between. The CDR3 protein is CASSLGGRSEAFF. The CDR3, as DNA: TGTGCCAGCAGTTTAGGAGGCCGGAGTGAAGCTTTCTTT.

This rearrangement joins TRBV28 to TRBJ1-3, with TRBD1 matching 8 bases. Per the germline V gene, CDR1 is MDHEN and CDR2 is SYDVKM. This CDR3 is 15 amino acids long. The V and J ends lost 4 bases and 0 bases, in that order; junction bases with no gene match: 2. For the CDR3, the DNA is TGTGCCAGCAGTTCGGGACAGGTCTCTGGAAACACCATATATTTT. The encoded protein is CASSSGQVSGNTIYF.

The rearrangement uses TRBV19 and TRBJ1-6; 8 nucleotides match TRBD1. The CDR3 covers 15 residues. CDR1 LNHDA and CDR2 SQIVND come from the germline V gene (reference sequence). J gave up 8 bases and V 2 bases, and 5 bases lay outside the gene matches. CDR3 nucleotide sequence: TGTGCCAGTAGTATAATGGACAGGGCCGATTCACCCCTCCACTTT. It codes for CASSIMDRADSPLHF. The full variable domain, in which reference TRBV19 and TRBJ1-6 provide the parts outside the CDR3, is DGGITQSPKYLFRKEGQNVTLSCEQNLNHDAMYWYRQDPGQGLRLIYYSQIVNDFQKGDIAEGYSVSREKKESFPLTVTSAQKNPTAFYLCASSIMDRADSPLHFGNGTRLTVT.

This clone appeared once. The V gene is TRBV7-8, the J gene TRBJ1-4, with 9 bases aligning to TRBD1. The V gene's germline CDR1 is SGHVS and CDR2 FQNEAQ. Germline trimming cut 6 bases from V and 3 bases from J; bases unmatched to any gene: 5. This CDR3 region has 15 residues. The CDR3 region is CASSSTGGPNEKLFF. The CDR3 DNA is TGTGCCAGCAGTTCCACAGGGGGCCCTAATGAAAAACTGTTTTTT.